The 8 T cell receptor beta chains presented below share a single source sample, sequenced in a study of blood T cell repertoires in COVID-19. Sequencing was performed with immunoSEQ multiplex PCR; in TCRdb, only in-frame clones are kept and a portion is missing. The table lists over 200,000 clones, roughly 84% of them singletons, with 6.8% in the top ten. The sequenced sample consisted of PBMCs or T cells enriched from blood (not recorded which). These receptors came from a woman in her forties who had recovered from COVID-19.

J is TRBJ2-1 and V is TRBV5-1, with 7 bases aligning to TRBD2. V was clipped by 3 bases and J by 0 bases; unmatched bases: 3. Per the germline V gene, CDR1 is SGHRS and CDR2 is YFSETQ. CDR3 length: 15 amino acids. The CDR3 here is CASSSSGPSYNEQFF. CDR3 in DNA: TGCGCCAGCAGCTCTAGCGGCCCCTCCTACAATGAGCAGTTCTTC.

This clone came up once. Written as DNA, the CDR3 is TGCGCCAGCAGCTACTCGACAGGACGTGGCTACACCTTC. Protein sequence: CASSYSTGRGYTF. The V gene is TRBV5-1, the J gene TRBJ1-2; maybe TRBD1 (6 bases). CDR3 length: 13 amino acids. CDR1 is SGHRS and CDR2 is YFSETQ in the germline V gene. V shed 3 bases and J shed 7 bases, with 13 bases lying between them.

This clone was observed a handful of times. This rearrangement joins TRBV25-1 to TRBJ1-2; 7 bases match TRBD1. Germline V gene sequence: CDR1 MGHDK, CDR2 SYGVNS. The CDR3 is 16 residues long. Trimming took 1 base from V and 1 from J; bases not matched to a gene: 6. As DNA, the CDR3 is TGTGCCAGCAGTGAATCAGAGACAGGGATTAACTATGGCTACACCTTC. Amino acid sequence: CASSESETGINYGYTF.

This chain links TRBV11-2 with TRBJ1-2; D is ambiguous. V was shortened by 0 bases and J by 7 bases, with 9 bases between the two germline ends. Germline V gene data show CDR1 as SGHAT and CDR2 as FQNNGV. The CDR3 covers 13 residues. CDR3 loop: CASSLDYSFGYTF. DNA for the CDR3: TGTGCCAGCAGCTTAGATTATTCCTTTGGCTACACCTTC.

The V call is TRBV11-3, the J call TRBJ1-6; 11 bases line up with TRBD1. There are 14 residues in the CDR3. Unmatched junction bases numbered 4, after V lost 10 bases and J lost 5 bases. Germline V gives CDR1 SGHNT, CDR2 YENEEA. CDR3 in amino acids: CATRGQGDNSPLHF. Written as DNA, the CDR3 is TGTGCCACCCGGGGACAGGGGGATAATTCACCCCTCCACTTT.

The CDR3 region is CASRGGYETQYF. The CDR3 nucleotides are TGTGCCAGTCGGGGAGGTTATGAGACCCAGTACTTC. The J gene is TRBJ2-5, the V gene TRBV12-3 or TRBV12-4, with D possibly matching TRBD2 (6 bases). V was trimmed by 9 bases and J by 5 bases, leaving 13 bases between them. The length of the CDR3 is 12 residues.

This sequence joins TRBV9 and TRBJ2-1, with a possible D match to TRBD2 (6 bases). Between the trimmed V and J ends, which lost 4 bases and 6 bases, there was a span of 14 bases. Germline V CDR1 and CDR2: SGDLS, YYNGEE. This CDR3 comprises 14 residues. The DNA for the CDR3 is TGTGCCAGCAGCCCTTCCGGGACTTCCAATGAGCAGTTCTTC. Translating it yields CASSPSGTSNEQFF.

CDR3 nucleotides: TGTGCCTGGAGTGTGGAACCGGGACATGTAGAAGCTTTCTTT. Protein sequence: CAWSVEPGHVEAFF. This sequence joins TRBV30 and TRBJ1-1, with D tentatively TRBD1 (6 bases). Trimming removed 0 bases from V and 8 bases from J, with 16 bases in between. CDR3 size: 14 residues. Germline V lookup: CDR1 GTSNPN, CDR2 SVGIG (reference sequence).